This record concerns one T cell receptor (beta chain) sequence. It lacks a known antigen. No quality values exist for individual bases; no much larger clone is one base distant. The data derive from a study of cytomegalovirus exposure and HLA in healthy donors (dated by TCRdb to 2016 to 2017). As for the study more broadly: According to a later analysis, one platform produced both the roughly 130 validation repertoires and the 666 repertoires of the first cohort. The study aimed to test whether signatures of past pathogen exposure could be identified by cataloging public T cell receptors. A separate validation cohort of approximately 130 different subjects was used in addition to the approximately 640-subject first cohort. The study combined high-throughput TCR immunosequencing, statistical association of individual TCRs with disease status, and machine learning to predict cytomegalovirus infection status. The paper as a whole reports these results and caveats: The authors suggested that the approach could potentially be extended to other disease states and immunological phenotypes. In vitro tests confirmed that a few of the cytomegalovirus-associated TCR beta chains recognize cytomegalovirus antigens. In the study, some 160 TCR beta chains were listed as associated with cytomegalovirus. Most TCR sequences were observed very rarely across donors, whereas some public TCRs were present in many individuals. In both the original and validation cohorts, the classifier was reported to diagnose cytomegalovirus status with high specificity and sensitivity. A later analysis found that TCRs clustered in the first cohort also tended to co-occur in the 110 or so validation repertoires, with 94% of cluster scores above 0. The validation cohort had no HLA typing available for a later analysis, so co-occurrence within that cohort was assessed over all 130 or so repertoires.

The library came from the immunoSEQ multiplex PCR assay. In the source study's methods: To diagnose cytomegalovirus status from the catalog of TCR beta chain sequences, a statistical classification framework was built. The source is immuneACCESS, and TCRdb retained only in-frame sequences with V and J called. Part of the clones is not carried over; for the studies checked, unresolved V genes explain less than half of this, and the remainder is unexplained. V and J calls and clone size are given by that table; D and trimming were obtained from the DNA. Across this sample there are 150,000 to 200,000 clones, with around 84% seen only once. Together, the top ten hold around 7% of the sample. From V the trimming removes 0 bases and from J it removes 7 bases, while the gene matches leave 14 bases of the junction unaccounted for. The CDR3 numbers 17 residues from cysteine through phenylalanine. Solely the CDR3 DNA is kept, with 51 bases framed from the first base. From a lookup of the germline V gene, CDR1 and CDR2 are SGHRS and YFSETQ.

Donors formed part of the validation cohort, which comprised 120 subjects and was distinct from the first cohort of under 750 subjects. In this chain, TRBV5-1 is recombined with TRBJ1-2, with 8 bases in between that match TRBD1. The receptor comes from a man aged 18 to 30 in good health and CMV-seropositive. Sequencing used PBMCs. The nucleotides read TGCGCCAGCAGCTTGGAACCGCTCAGGGGGCGAGGTGGTGGCTACACCTTC. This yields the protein CASSLEPLRGRGGGYTF.